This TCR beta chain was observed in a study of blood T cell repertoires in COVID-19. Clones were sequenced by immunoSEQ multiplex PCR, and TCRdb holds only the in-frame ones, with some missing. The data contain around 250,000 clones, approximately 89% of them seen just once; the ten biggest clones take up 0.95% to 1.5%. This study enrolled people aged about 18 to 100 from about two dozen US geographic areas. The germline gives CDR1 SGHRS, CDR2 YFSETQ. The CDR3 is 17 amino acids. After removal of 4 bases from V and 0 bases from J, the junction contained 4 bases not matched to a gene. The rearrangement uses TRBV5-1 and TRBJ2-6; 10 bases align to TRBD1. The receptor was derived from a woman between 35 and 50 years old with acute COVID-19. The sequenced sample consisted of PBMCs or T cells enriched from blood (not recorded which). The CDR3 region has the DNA TGCGCCAGCAGCAGAGGGACAGGGGACTCTGGGGCCAACGTCCTGACTTTC. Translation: CASSRGTGDSGANVLTF. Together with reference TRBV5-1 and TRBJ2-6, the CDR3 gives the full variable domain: KAGVTQTPRYLIKTRGQQVTLSCSPISGHRSVSWYQQTPGQGLQFLFEYFSETQRNKGNFPGRFSGRQFSNSRSEMNVSTLELGDSALYLCASSRGTGDSGANVLTFGAGSRLTVL.